This passage covers 30 T cell receptor beta chains from one sample sequenced in a study of shared clonotypes between healthy human individuals. Only in-frame clones appear in the TCRdb table, and some are missing; sequencing was by immunoSEQ multiplex PCR. The table records under 1,900,000 clones, less than 99% of them present only once. The sequenced material came from naive CD4+ T cells sorted from blood. The subset: CD45RA+ positively selected. The receptors were gathered from a young man in good health.

CDR3 in DNA: TGTGCCAGCAGCGTAGACCCGGGAGGACAAGAGACCCAGTACTTC. Its protein product is CASSVDPGGQETQYF. This sequence joins TRBV9 and TRBJ2-5; 7 nucleotides line up with TRBD2. The CDR3 sequence is 15 residues long. With 0 bases clipped from V and 2 bases from J, the junction kept 4 bases outside the gene matches. The germline CDR1 and CDR2 sequences are SGDLS and YYNGEE.

The gene calls are TRBV7-9 and TRBJ1-5; D is uncertain. With 5 bases removed from V and 4 bases from J, the gap between germline ends came to 12 bases. The CDR3 is 14 residues long. The germline CDR1 and CDR2 sequences are SEHNR and FQNEAQ (reference sequence). The CDR3 loop is CASSSLGGNQPQHF. The CDR3 nucleotides read TGTGCCAGCAGCAGTCTCGGCGGAAATCAGCCCCAGCATTTT.

The CDR3 DNA sequence: TGTGCCAGCAGCCAAGGATCAGTCGGCTCTGGGGCCAACGTCCTGACTTTC. Amino acid sequence: CASSQGSVGSGANVLTF. The rearrangement joins TRBV14 to TRBJ2-6; D gene uncertain. CDR1 is SGHDN and CDR2 is FVKESK in the germline V gene. The V end was cut by 1 base, the J end by 0 bases, with 10 bases between. The CDR3 is 17 amino acids.

V and J are TRBV5-1 and TRBJ2-5; 9 bases agree with TRBD1. Trimming cost V 2 bases and J 4 bases; bases outside gene matches: 6. This CDR3 spans 15 amino acids. The germline CDR1 and CDR2 sequences are SGHRS and YFSETQ. The CDR3 coding sequence is TGCGCCAGCAGCTTCACTGGGACAGGGAGAGAGACCCAGTACTTC. This translates into CASSFTGTGRETQYF.

This chain uses TRBV6-5 with TRBJ1-2, with TRBD1 identical over 9 bases. Germline loops: CDR1 MNHEY, CDR2 SVGAGI. This CDR3 is built from 13 residues. V gave up 5 bases and J gave up 8 bases; unmatched junction bases: 6. As DNA, the CDR3 is TGTGCCAGCAGTCGAACAGGGGGCTCCGGCTACACCTTC. As protein: CASSRTGGSGYTF.

A remark on this clone: An end of the junction differs from the germline gene, which may be a read error. This sequence joins TRBV7-7 and TRBJ1-1; no clear D gene. This CDR3 contains 13 residues. Germline lookup yields CDR1 SSHAT and CDR2 FNYEAQ (reference sequence). This CDR3 is CASSPALNTEAFF. DNA for the CDR3: TGTGCTAGCAGCCCAGCACTGAACACTGAAGCTTTCTTT.

The genes are TRBV4-1 and TRBJ2-1; 11 nucleotides line up with TRBD2. The V segment lost 5 bases and the J segment 6 bases; nucleotides outside the gene matches: 9. The CDR3 has 16 residues. Germline-derived CDR1 and CDR2 are MGHRA and YSYEKL. The CDR3 spells CASSTVLAGDLNEQFF. The CDR3 nucleotides read TGCGCCAGCAGCACCGTACTAGCGGGAGATCTCAATGAGCAGTTCTTC.

The gene calls are TRBV5-1 and TRBJ2-3, with no clear D. Deletions cut 4 bases from V and 0 bases from J, with 9 bases between. CDR3 length: 14 amino acids. CDR1 is SGHRS, CDR2 YFSETQ, per germline. Here the CDR3 DNA reads TGCGCCAGCAGCCATACTTACAGCACAGATACGCAGTATTTT. Protein: CASSHTYSTDTQYF.

This clone was picked up one time. The chain couples TRBV5-1 to TRBJ2-5; D possibly matches TRBD1 or TRBD2 (6 bases each). V was trimmed by 1 base and J by 2 bases, leaving 15 bases between them. The germline gives CDR1 SGHRS, CDR2 YFSETQ. There are 16 residues in the CDR3. CDR3 sequence (DNA): TGCGCCAGCAGCTTGTGGGGGCGGGGTGCACAAGAGACCCAGTACTTC. This gives the protein CASSLWGRGAQETQYF.

This chain connects TRBV9 to TRBJ2-1; TRBD2 matches 11 bases. The germline V gene has CDR1 SGDLS and CDR2 YYNGEE. The J segment lost 8 bases and the V segment lost 0 bases, leaving 7 bases of the junction unmatched. The CDR3 loop spans 16 amino acids. Here the CDR3 DNA reads TGTGCCAGCAGCGTAGGGGTAGCGGGAGGGGTCTATGAGCAGTTCTTC. Translating gives CASSVGVAGGVYEQFF.

This clone has only one observation. The gene calls are TRBV11-2 and TRBJ2-7; 8 bases agree with TRBD2. V was pared by 5 bases and J by 2 bases, with 5 bases of the junction left unmatched. This CDR3 contains 14 residues. Looked up from germline, CDR1 is SGHAT and CDR2 is FQNNGV. The CDR3 nucleotides read TGTGCCAGCAGCATTAGCGGGGATCCCTACGAGCAGTACTTC. It yields the protein CASSISGDPYEQYF. Using reference TRBV11-2 and TRBJ2-7 for the parts outside the CDR3, the full variable domain is EAGVAQSPRYKIIEKRQSVAFWCNPISGHATLYWYQQILGQGPKLLIQFQNNGVVDDSQLPKDRFSAERLKGVDSTLKIQPAKLEDSAVYLCASSISGDPYEQYFGPGTRLTVT.

This clone was observed a single time. The chain links TRBV9 to TRBJ2-3, with 9 bases identical to TRBD2. The CDR3 sequence is 15 residues long. The germline V gene encodes CDR1 SGDLS and CDR2 YYNGEE. J lost 5 bases, V lost 1 base, and 5 bases had no gene match. Written as DNA, the CDR3 is TGTGCCAGCAGCGTAAGGGGACTAGCAAGAGATACGCAGTATTTT. Translated: CASSVRGLARDTQYF.

This chain connects TRBV9 to TRBJ2-4; a possible D gene is TRBD2 (5 bases). V was trimmed by 3 bases and J by 1 base, leaving 8 bases between them. There are 14 residues in the CDR3. Germline V CDR1 and CDR2: SGDLS, YYNGEE. The CDR3 protein is CASSGTGAKNIQYF. The CDR3 DNA sequence: TGTGCCAGCAGCGGGACTGGGGCCAAAAACATTCAGTACTTC.

This clone was seen only once. Here the CDR3 reads CSVEVGNEQFF. CDR3 coding DNA: TGCAGCGTTGAGGTTGGGAATGAGCAGTTCTTC. J is TRBJ2-1 and V is TRBV29-1; no clear D gene. CDR3 length: 11 amino acids. The V gene's germline CDR1 is SQVTM and CDR2 ANQGSEA. The V end lost 3 bases, the J end lost 7 bases, and 7 bases lay between the germline ends.

The genes are TRBV5-1 and TRBJ2-3; D perhaps matches TRBD1 (5 bases). CDR3 length: 15 amino acids. Germline loops: CDR1 SGHRS, CDR2 YFSETQ. V lost 5 bases and J 0 bases, leaving 13 bases between the germline ends. CDR3 sequence: CASSSQVLSTDTQYF. As DNA, the CDR3 is TGCGCCAGCAGTTCACAGGTCCTAAGCACAGATACGCAGTATTTT.

The chain couples TRBV18 to TRBJ2-1, with 7 bases that match TRBD1. J gave up 9 bases and V 6 bases, and 11 bases lay outside the gene matches. The CDR3 is 14 residues long. CDR1 and CDR2 (germline): KGHSH, LQKENI. This CDR3 reads CASSPTQGRSEQFF. The CDR3, as DNA: TGTGCCAGCTCGCCTACACAGGGGAGAAGTGAGCAGTTCTTC.

This chain uses TRBV28 with TRBJ2-7; weak D call: TRBD1 (5 bases). The germline V gene encodes CDR1 MDHEN and CDR2 SYDVKM. The CDR3 runs to 15 residues. The V end lost 6 bases, the J end lost 2 bases, and 17 bases lay between the germline ends. For the CDR3, the DNA is TGTGCCAGCAGCGACAGAACTCTCAGGCCCTACGAGCAGTACTTC. Protein sequence: CASSDRTLRPYEQYF.

V gene TRBV5-1 combines with J gene TRBJ2-3; 9 nucleotides match TRBD2. In germline, CDR1 is SGHRS, CDR2 YFSETQ. The CDR3 extends over 21 amino acids. Germline trimming cut 0 bases from V and 2 bases from J; bases unmatched to any gene: 19. CDR3 in amino acids: CASSLALSRTSVIDTTDTQYF. Written as DNA, the CDR3 is TGCGCCAGCAGCTTGGCCCTCTCAAGGACTAGCGTTATAGATACCACAGATACGCAGTATTTT.

The chain links TRBV4-3 to TRBJ1-1; TRBD1 is a possible D gene (6 bases). V lost 0 bases, J lost 1 base, and 9 bases lay in between. Germline-derived CDR1 and CDR2 are LGHNA and YSLEER. The CDR3 covers 15 residues. The CDR3 coding sequence is TGCGCCAGCAGCCAAGATTGGGGACAGAACACTGAAGCTTTCTTT. Its translation: CASSQDWGQNTEAFF.

CDR3 nucleotides: TGCGCCAGCAGCTTGGTCTTCCCTAGGTATTACAATGAGCAGTTCTTC. Encoded protein: CASSLVFPRYYNEQFF. The V call is TRBV5-1, the J call TRBJ2-1; no clear D gene. V was clipped by 0 bases and J by 4 bases, with 14 bases between them. Germline V gene lookup returns CDR1 SGHRS and CDR2 YFSETQ. The CDR3 extends over 16 amino acids.

The chain couples TRBV7-2 to TRBJ2-7; 8 bases agree with TRBD2. Looked up from germline, CDR1 is SGHTA and CDR2 is FQGNSA. Trimming at V came to 5 bases and at J to 6 bases, leaving 12 bases not matched to a gene. The CDR3 is 15 residues long. The CDR3 sequence: CASSPRSGGPAEQYF. CDR3 nucleotides: TGTGCCAGCAGCCCTCGATCGGGAGGGCCAGCCGAGCAGTACTTC. The full variable domain, with the rest looked up from reference TRBV7-2 and TRBJ2-7, is GAGVSQSPSNKVTEKGKDVELRCDPISGHTALYWYRQSLGQGLEFLIYFQGNSAPDKSGLPSDRFSAERTGGSVSTLTIQRTQQEDSAVYLCASSPRSGGPAEQYFGPGTRLTVT.

The rearrangement links TRBV7-8 to TRBJ2-2, with 7 nucleotides matching TRBD1. Germline lookup yields CDR1 SGHVS and CDR2 FQNEAQ. CDR3 length equals 16 residues. The trim removed 5 bases at V and 7 bases at J, leaving 13 bases unmatched. The CDR3 nucleotides read TGTGCCAGCAGCCCGGGACAGAGGCTTGGAATCGGGGAGCTGTTTTTT. Its protein is CASSPGQRLGIGELFF.

CDR3 DNA: TGTGCCAGCAGCTTAATTAGCGCGGAATCTACGCAGTATTTT. As protein: CASSLISAESTQYF. The genes are TRBV7-6 and TRBJ2-3; tentatively, D is TRBD2 (5 bases). Germline CDR1 and CDR2: SGHVS and FNYEAQ. V was shortened by 2 bases and J by 8 bases, with 14 bases between the two germline ends. This CDR3 is built from 14 residues.

The V and J genes are TRBV28 and TRBJ1-1; D not resolved. The V gene's germline CDR1 is MDHEN and CDR2 SYDVKM. Trimming shortened V by 6 bases and J by 4 bases, and 15 bases separated the two germline ends. The CDR3 covers 14 residues. CDR3 protein: CASSPRSLGTEAFF. The CDR3 bases are TGTGCCAGCAGCCCCCGGTCGCTTGGCACTGAAGCTTTCTTT.

V is TRBV10-2 and J is TRBJ2-2; D unclear. The CDR3 loop spans 14 amino acids. Germline lookup yields CDR1 WSHSY and CDR2 SAAADI. V was clipped by 6 bases and J by 7 bases, with 15 bases between them. DNA of the CDR3: TGCGCCAGCAGCGAGGCTTGGGTTGGCGGGGAGCTGTTTTTT. Its translation: CASSEAWVGGELFF.

The rearrangement links TRBV4-3 to TRBJ2-7; the match to TRBD2 covers 9 bases. The CDR3 sequence is 18 residues long. CDR1 LGHNA and CDR2 YSLEER come from the germline V gene. V lost 1 base to trimming and J lost 3 bases; unmatched junction nucleotides: 13. CDR3 sequence: CASSQGISGSNFHYEQYF. Written as DNA, the CDR3 is TGCGCCAGCAGCCAAGGTATTAGCGGGAGCAATTTCCACTACGAGCAGTACTTC.

The V and J genes are TRBV10-2 and TRBJ1-5; 7 bases agree with TRBD1. Germline CDR1 reads WSHSY; CDR2 reads SAAADI. The CDR3 is 13 residues long. The V gene end was trimmed by 6 bases and the J gene end by 7 bases; junction bases not matched to a gene: 6. CDR3 DNA: TGCGCCAGCAGACAGGGGTTCATGCAGCCCCAGCATTTT. It yields the protein CASRQGFMQPQHF.

As for this clone: Other DNA sequences from this sample encode an identical CDR3 as well. The V and J genes are TRBV2 and TRBJ2-5; D call uncertain. The CDR3 has 10 amino acids. Germline assignment: CDR1 SNHLY and CDR2 FYNNEI. Trimming shortened V by 4 bases and J by 5 bases, and 2 bases separated the two germline ends. CDR3 region: CASSVETQYF. CDR3 in DNA: TGTGCCAGCAGTGTCGAGACCCAGTACTTC.

The chain links TRBV28 to TRBJ1-5, with a tentative D call TRBD1 (5 bases). This CDR3 spans 16 amino acids. The germline V gene has CDR1 MDHEN and CDR2 SYDVKM. Trimming shortened V by 0 bases and J by 2 bases, and 11 bases separated the two germline ends. The CDR3 bases are TGTGCCAGCAGTTTATGGGGACTGCGGGGCAATCAGCCCCAGCATTTT. It yields the protein CASSLWGLRGNQPQHF.

This clone was seen only once. The CDR3 DNA follows: TGTGCCAGCAGCTCCTTGACAGGCGATATAAACACCATATATTTT. Protein product: CASSSLTGDINTIYF. V usage is TRBV7-9 and J usage is TRBJ1-3; the D gene is possibly TRBD1 (6 bases). The CDR3 covers 15 residues. The germline V gene encodes CDR1 SEHNR and CDR2 FQNEAQ (reference sequence). Trimming pared 4 bases from V and 6 bases from J, leaving 16 bases between. Drawing the rest from reference TRBV7-9 and TRBJ1-3, the complete variable domain is DTGVSQNPRHKITKRGQNVTFRCDPISEHNRLYWYRQTLGQGPEFLTYFQNEAQLEKSRLLSDRFSAERPKGSFSTLEIQRTEQGDSAMYLCASSSLTGDINTIYFGEGSWLTVV.